The present T cell receptor beta chain was sequenced within a study of neurological immune-mediated disorders. Looking at the study overall: Secondary progressive cases numbered 3 among the approximately 34 multiple sclerosis patients, while the other 31 were relapsing-remitting.

By 5'RACE with 10-nucleotide random UMIs, the cDNA was made. Over 160 million TCR-beta sequences from 15-18 subjects were obtained in each sequencing run. TCRdb processed the 5' RACE reads anew with MiXCR; each CDR3 protein has one entry. Of about 55,000 distinct CDR3 sequences listed, roughly 4% are singletons. The unsorted libraries were made from 2 million PBMCs kept at -80 C. This CDR3 has 16 residues. The germline V gene encodes CDR1 DFQATT and CDR2 SNEGSKA (reference sequence). Germline trimming cut 0 bases from V and 6 bases from J; bases unmatched to any gene: 9. The table lists this clonotype with many counts.

The sequencing sample was made of PBMCs. V gene TRBV20-1 combines with J gene TRBJ2-7, with TRBD1 matching over 12 bases. This sequence originates from a man under 40 with multiple sclerosis. This CDR3 reads CSARDPGQGAVSEQYF. CDR3 nucleotides: TGCAGTGCTAGAGATCCGGGACAGGGGGCGGTTTCCGAGCAGTACTTC.